This TCR beta chain was identified in a study of early T cells in non-severe SARS-CoV-2 infection. Looked up from germline, CDR1 is DFQATT and CDR2 is SNEGSKA (reference sequence). The CDR3 covers 15 residues. The V and J ends lost 5 bases and 5 bases, in that order; junction bases with no gene match: 11. This clonotype was recorded at least ten times. In TCRdb, the 5' RACE reads were re-called with MiXCR into one record per CDR3 protein. The table includes 30,000 to 40,000 distinct CDR3 sequences, 8% to 9.5% detected once. Sample: whole blood. The clonotype comes from an adult who was a healthcare worker with PCR-confirmed SARS-CoV-2 infection or an uninfected control (not recorded which). This rearrangement joins TRBV20-1 to TRBJ2-7; 11 bases align to TRBD2. The CDR3 sequence: CSAQTSGGTFDEQYF. In nucleotides, the CDR3 is TGCAGTGCTCAAACTAGCGGGGGAACCTTCGACGAGCAGTACTTC.